Listed below are T cell receptor beta chains from one sample, sequenced in a study of cytomegalovirus exposure and HLA in healthy donors. Only in-frame clones appear in the TCRdb table, and some are missing; sequencing was by immunoSEQ multiplex PCR. The sample yields about 200,000 clones, 65% to 80% seen once. Sample: PBMCs. The receptors come from a man between 35 and 55 years old in good health and CMV-seronegative. CDR3s include the opening cysteine and the closing phenylalanine or tryptophan. A D gene is named only where the DNA matches it firmly. Size values are once, few and many counts, or a class for expanded clones, and some rows have none.

V gene,J gene,D gene,CDR3 length,clone size,CDR3 DNA,CDR3 protein
TRBV5-5,TRBJ1-3,.,14,.,TGTGCCAGCAGCTTGGACGGGGCTGGAAACACCATATATTTT,CASSLDGAGNTIYF
TRBV2,TRBJ2-2,.,15,.,TGTGCCAGCAAATTGGAGGGGGGGATCACCGGGGAGCTGTTTTTT,CASKLEGGITGELFF
TRBV27,TRBJ1-1,TRBD1,14,.,TGTGCCAGCAGTTTACAAGGACAGGGGGCTGAAGCTTTCTTT,CASSLQGQGAEAFF
TRBV27,TRBJ2-1,.,13,once,TGTGCCAGCAGTTCGGTGAGTTATGGTGAGCAGTTCTTC,CASSSVSYGEQFF
TRBV7-9,TRBJ2-1,.,15,few,TGTGCCAGCAGCCCCCGGGGTTCCCACTACAATGAGCAGTTCTTC,CASSPRGSHYNEQFF
TRBV9,TRBJ2-1,TRBD2,16,few,TGTGCCAGCAGCTGGGGGGTAGCGGGGGGTAACAATGAGCAGTTCTTC,CASSWGVAGGNNEQFF
TRBV9,TRBJ2-7,.,13,.,TGTGCCAGCAGCGTATCAGGGGTGGAGGAGCAGTACTTC,CASSVSGVEEQYF
TRBV15,TRBJ2-6,.,19,.,TGTGCCACCAGCAGGGGGGGTCTTCTTGGTGGCTCTGGGGCCAACGTCCTGACTTTC,CATSRGGLLGGSGANVLTF
TRBV5-1,TRBJ1-1,TRBD1,15,.,TGCGCCAGCAGCTTGGAGGAGGGGGCGAATACTGAAGCTTTCTTT,CASSLEEGANTEAFF
TRBV10-3,TRBJ2-7,TRBD2,13,.,TGTGCCACTCGGGAGGGGACAACCTACGAGCAGTACTTC,CATREGTTYEQYF
TRBV5-6,TRBJ1-2,.,13,.,TGTGCCAGCAGCTTGGTCGGGGAATATGGCTACACCTTC,CASSLVGEYGYTF
TRBV7-3,TRBJ1-2,.,13,.,TGTGCCAGCAGCTATGGGGGGAGTGCGGGCTACACCTTC,CASSYGGSAGYTF
TRBV29-1,TRBJ2-7,TRBD1,13,.,TGCAGCGTCCCAGGGACAGGGGGCGACGAGCAGTACTTC,CSVPGTGGDEQYF
TRBV28,TRBJ1-3,TRBD1,15,.,TGTGCCAGCAGTTCCGGACAGGTCTCTGGAAACACCATATATTTT,CASSSGQVSGNTIYF
TRBV14,TRBJ2-1,TRBD1,17,.,TGTGCCAGCAGCCAGGGAACCGGGACAGGGTTCCCCAATGAGCAGTTCTTC,CASSQGTGTGFPNEQFF
TRBV5-1,TRBJ2-5,TRBD1,15,.,TGCGCCAGCAGCTTGATGCCAGGGGGCGGCGAGACCCAGTACTTC,CASSLMPGGGETQYF
TRBV6-4,TRBJ1-5,TRBD1,15,once,TGTGCCAGCAGTGACCGGGACAGGGTCAGTCAGCCCCAGCATTTT,CASSDRDRVSQPQHF
TRBV6-5,TRBJ1-2,TRBD1,13,once,TGTGCCAGCAGCGCCGACAGGGCTTCTGGCTACACCTTC,CASSADRASGYTF
TRBV7-6,TRBJ2-5,TRBD2,16,few,TGTGCCAGCAGCATGACTAGCGGGGGCCTCGGGGGGACCCAGTACTTC,CASSMTSGGLGGTQYF
TRBV6-5,TRBJ1-1,.,15,.,TGTGCCAGCACCCTAAAGTCGACAGGTATCCAAGAAGCTTTCTTT,CASTLKSTGIQEAFF
TRBV27,TRBJ2-7,.,15,.,TGTGCCAGCAGTTCCGCCCGGGACATGTCCTACGAGCAGTACTTC,CASSSARDMSYEQYF
TRBV2,TRBJ1-5,.,16,few,TGTGCCAGCGCCTCCGGGGGGAGCCTTAGCAATCAGCCCCAGCATTTT,CASASGGSLSNQPQHF
TRBV5-1,TRBJ1-5,.,13,.,TGCGCCAGCAGCCCGGGGATAAATCAGCCCCAGCATTTT,CASSPGINQPQHF
TRBV2,TRBJ2-5,.,17,.,TGTGCCAGCAGTGAAGCGGGGGGGCTTACCAGGGGAGAGACCCAGTACTTC,CASSEAGGLTRGETQYF
TRBV2,TRBJ1-2,.,15,.,TGTGCCAGCAGGGGAACAGGTTTCTCCAACTATGGCTACACCTTC,CASRGTGFSNYGYTF
TRBV7-9,TRBJ2-5,.,13,once,TGTGCCAGCAGCCTCGGGAGTCAAGAGACCCAGTACTTC,CASSLGSQETQYF
TRBV7-3,TRBJ1-3,.,16,few,TGTGCCAGCAGCTTAAATCCCCCGTTCTCTGGAAACACCATATATTTT,CASSLNPPFSGNTIYF
TRBV7-7,TRBJ2-2,TRBD1,15,.,TGTGCCAGCAGCTCAACAGGGGCGGTCACCGGGGAGCTGTTTTTT,CASSSTGAVTGELFF
TRBV5-4,TRBJ1-1,.,16,.,TGTGCCAGCAGCTTGGCCGGTCTCGCGGGCCACACTGAAGCTTTCTTT,CASSLAGLAGHTEAFF
TRBV25-1,TRBJ1-3,TRBD1,16,.,TGTGCCAGCAGGGGCCCGACAGGGGACTCTGGAAACACCATATATTTT,CASRGPTGDSGNTIYF
TRBV20-1,TRBJ2-3,.,10,once,TGCAGTGCGGAGCGGGATACGCAGTATTTT,CSAERDTQYF
TRBV16,TRBJ2-2,TRBD1,16,.,TGTGCCAGCAGCCCGTCAGGACAGGGGGCCGGCGGGGAGCTGTTTTTT,CASSPSGQGAGGELFF
TRBV7-2,TRBJ2-3,TRBD2,14,.,TGTGCCAGCAGCTGGCGCGGGAGAACAGATACGCAGTATTTT,CASSWRGRTDTQYF
TRBV28,TRBJ2-7,.,11,.,TGTGCCAGCAGTTTTCAGTACGAGCAGTACTTC,CASSFQYEQYF
TRBV4-1,TRBJ2-7,TRBD2,16,.,TGCGCCAGCAGCCAAGGGGCTAGCGGGAGGGCCGGGGAGCAGTACTTC,CASSQGASGRAGEQYF
TRBV7-2,TRBJ2-1,.,17,.,TGTGCCAGCAGCTTAGCCGGCGGGGGCCATTCCTACAATGAGCAGTTCTTC,CASSLAGGGHSYNEQFF
TRBV2,TRBJ1-2,.,13,.,TGTGCCAGCAGTGAAGGCCAGGACTATGGCTACACCTTC,CASSEGQDYGYTF
TRBV7-8,TRBJ2-2,.,15,.,TGTGCCAGCAGCCCTGGGGGACTTCTCACCGGGGAGCTGTTTTTT,CASSPGGLLTGELFF
TRBV5-6,TRBJ2-7,.,11,.,TGTGCCAGCAGAATGGGGGGCGAGCAGTACTTC,CASRMGGEQYF
TRBV28,TRBJ1-5,.,13,.,TGTGCCAGTACTCGAGCGGGCAATCAGCCCCAGCATTTT,CASTRAGNQPQHF
TRBV11-2,TRBJ1-3,.,16,.,TGTGCCAGCAGCTTAGATGAAGGGAGGGCTGGAAACACCATATATTTT,CASSLDEGRAGNTIYF
TRBV27,TRBJ2-7,TRBD2,15,.,TGTGCCAGCAGTTCAACGAGCGGGAGGGCCTACGAGCAGTACTTC,CASSSTSGRAYEQYF
TRBV6-5,TRBJ2-6,.,15,few,TGTGCCAGCAGCGTCGACTCCTCCGGGGCCAACGTCCTGACTTTC,CASSVDSSGANVLTF
TRBV7-6,TRBJ1-2,TRBD1,15,.,TGTGCCAGCAGCTTAGCGGAGACAGGGGGCGGTGGCTACACCTTC,CASSLAETGGGGYTF
TRBV7-9,TRBJ1-2,TRBD1,13,.,TGTGCCAGCAGCCGGGACAGGAACTATGGCTACACCTTC,CASSRDRNYGYTF
TRBV27,TRBJ1-4,TRBD1,14,.,TGTGCCAGCAGTCTGCAGGGGGCGTCTGAAAAACTGTTTTTT,CASSLQGASEKLFF
TRBV6-1,TRBJ2-5,TRBD2,13,.,TGTGCCAGCACCACGGGACTAGCGGAGACCCAGTACTTC,CASTTGLAETQYF
TRBV9,TRBJ2-7,TRBD1,14,.,TGTGCCAGCAGCGCCCGACAGGGAAATGGCGAGCAGTACTTC,CASSARQGNGEQYF
TRBV19,TRBJ2-6,TRBD2,19,.,TGTGCCAGTAGTATAGGCAGGTTGAGCGGGAACTCTGGGGCCAACGTCCTGACTTTC,CASSIGRLSGNSGANVLTF
TRBV5-8,TRBJ1-4,.,15,.,TGTGCCAGCAGCTCCCAAGGACTCTCGGCTGAAAAACTGTTTTTT,CASSSQGLSAEKLFF
TRBV5-6,TRBJ2-1,TRBD2,14,.,TGTGCCAGCAGCTCCGGGACTAGCGGGGGGAGGCAGTTCTTC,CASSSGTSGGRQFF
TRBV7-3,TRBJ1-1,.,13,.,TGTGCCAGCAGCACACAGGGAGAGCCTGAAGCTTTCTTT,CASSTQGEPEAFF
TRBV28,TRBJ2-2,.,15,.,TGTGCCAGCAGTTTGACTAGTGTCGGTACCGGGGAGCTGTTTTTT,CASSLTSVGTGELFF
TRBV9,TRBJ1-3,TRBD1,15,.,TGTGCCAGCAGCGTAGCTGGGGACAGAAGAAACACCATATATTTT,CASSVAGDRRNTIYF